What follows are 8 T cell receptor beta chains derived from one specimen sequenced in a study of T cells in Graves' hyperthyroidism and ophthalmopathy (dated by TCRdb to the late 2010s). Preparation of the library involved multiplex PCR. The instrument given in TCRdb is Illumina HiSeq 2000. The TCR beta CDR3 regions were amplified from the RNA transcripts. The first round of RT-PCR for the TCR CDR3 was performed with the HTBI primer set and the Qiagen OneStep RT-PCR kit. TCRdb reran the public reads through fastp at Q25 and MiXCR, keeping productive beta chains. Each entry is one CDR3 protein sequence, shown with its most common DNA and genes. This sample lists 750,000 to 950,000 distinct CDR3 sequences; approximately 40% were detected once. About 8.9% of the sample is taken by the ten largest. Specimen: blood. Source of these receptors: a man between 18 and 29 years old with Graves' hyperthyroidism.

This chain uses TRBV6-5 with TRBJ1-5; D is possibly TRBD1 (6 bases). V lost 6 bases and J lost 7, with 13 bases in between. The CDR3 runs to 13 residues. Germline V gives CDR1 MNHEY, CDR2 SVGAGI. The CDR3 loop is CASSHREGQPQHF. CDR3 coding DNA: TGTGCCAGCAGCCACAGGGAGGGCCAGCCCCAGCATTTT.

CDR3 in DNA: TGTGCCAGCAGTGAGGCCGGGACAGGGGGCGGCGAGCAGTACTTC. Amino acids: CASSEAGTGGGEQYF. The chain has TRBV6-5 and TRBJ2-7; 12 positions match TRBD1. V shed 5 bases, J shed 6 bases, and the junction held 8 bases outside the gene matches. Germline CDR1 reads MNHEY; CDR2 reads SVGAGI. The CDR3 loop spans 15 amino acids.

The sample holds many counts of this clonotype. This chain joins TRBV5-1 and TRBJ1-5; 9 bases align to TRBD1. The CDR3 totals 14 residues. The V gene's germline CDR1 is SGHRS and CDR2 YFSETQ. Trimming cost V 4 bases and J 5 bases; bases outside gene matches: 4. CDR3 loop: CASSARTGDQPQHF. CDR3 bases: TGCGCCAGCAGCGCCAGGACAGGGGATCAGCCCCAGCATTTT.

J is TRBJ1-1 and V is TRBV3-1; 9 bases are shared with TRBD1. The CDR3 sequence is 14 residues long. J lost 4 bases, V lost 2 bases, and 2 bases had no gene match. Germline V gives CDR1 LGHDT, CDR2 YNNKEL (reference sequence). CDR3 region: CASSQPGQGTEAFF. The DNA for the CDR3 is TGTGCCAGCAGCCAACCGGGACAGGGCACTGAAGCTTTCTTT.

The chain joins TRBV29-1 to TRBJ2-7; 8 bases fit TRBD1. CDR1 is SQVTM and CDR2 is ANQGSEA in the germline V gene. This CDR3 is 13 amino acids long. The V and J ends lost 6 bases and 3 bases, in that order; junction bases with no gene match: 7. CDR3 amino acids: CSVKETGDYEQYF. CDR3 sequence (DNA): TGCAGCGTCAAGGAGACAGGGGACTACGAGCAGTACTTC.

This clonotype was recorded many times. The chain combines TRBV7-9 with TRBJ1-1; unclear D gene. The CDR3 totals 11 residues. The V end lost 3 bases, the J end lost 6 bases, and 5 bases lay between the germline ends. The germline V gene has CDR1 SEHNR and CDR2 FQNEAQ (reference sequence). CDR3 DNA sequence: TGTGCCAGCAGCTTTGAGTCTGAAGCTTTCTTT. It yields the protein CASSFESEAFF.

The sample holds a few counts of this clonotype. The chain carries TRBV4-3 and TRBJ2-5; 9 bases agree with TRBD2. This CDR3 has 15 amino acids. Germline CDR1 is LGHNA and CDR2 is YSLEER. The V and J ends lost 2 bases and 5 bases, in that order; junction bases with no gene match: 6. For the CDR3, the DNA is TGCGCCAGCAGCCAATATAGCGGGAGTGGGGAGACCCAGTACTTC. It encodes CASSQYSGSGETQYF.

V and J are TRBV11-2 and TRBJ2-5; D possibly corresponds to TRBD1 (5 bases). CDR1 is SGHAT and CDR2 is FQNNGV in the germline V gene. Trimming cost V 0 bases and J 5 bases, with 7 bases left between them. The CDR3 length is 13 residues. In nucleotides, the CDR3 is TGTGCCAGCAGCTTAGAGGACACGGAGACCCAGTACTTC. Its protein product is CASSLEDTETQYF. The full variable domain, with the rest looked up from reference TRBV11-2 and TRBJ2-5, is EAGVAQSPRYKIIEKRQSVAFWCNPISGHATLYWYQQILGQGPKLLIQFQNNGVVDDSQLPKDRFSAERLKGVDSTLKIQPAKLEDSAVYLCASSLEDTETQYFGPGTRLLVL.